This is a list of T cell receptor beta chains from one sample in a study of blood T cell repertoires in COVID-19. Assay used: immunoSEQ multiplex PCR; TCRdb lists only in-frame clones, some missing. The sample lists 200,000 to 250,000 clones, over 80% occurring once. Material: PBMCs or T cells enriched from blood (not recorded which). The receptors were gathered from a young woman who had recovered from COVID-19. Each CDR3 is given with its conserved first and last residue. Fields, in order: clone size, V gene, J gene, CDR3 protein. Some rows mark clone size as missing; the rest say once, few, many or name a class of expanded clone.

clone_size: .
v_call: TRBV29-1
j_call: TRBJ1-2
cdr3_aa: CSVEARDYGYTF

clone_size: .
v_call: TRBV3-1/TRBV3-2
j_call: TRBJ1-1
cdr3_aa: CASSQGGEAFF

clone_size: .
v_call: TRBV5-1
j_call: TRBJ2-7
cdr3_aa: CASSSDLKGTSGTYEQYF

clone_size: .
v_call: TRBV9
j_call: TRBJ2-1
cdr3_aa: CASSASGRAYGEQFF

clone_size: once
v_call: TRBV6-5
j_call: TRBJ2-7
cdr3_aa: CASSYPPGNEQYF

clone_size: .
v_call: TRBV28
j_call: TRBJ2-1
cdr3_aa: CASSLGGRPYNEQFF

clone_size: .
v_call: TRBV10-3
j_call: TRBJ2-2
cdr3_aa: CAISGGTGGNTGELFF

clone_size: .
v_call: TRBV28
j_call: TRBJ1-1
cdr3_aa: CASSPPGSNTEAFF

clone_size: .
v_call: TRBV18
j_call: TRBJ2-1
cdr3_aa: CASSPPGQGAHNEQFF

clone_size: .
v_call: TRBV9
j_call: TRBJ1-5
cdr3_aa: CASSHNQGGQPQHF

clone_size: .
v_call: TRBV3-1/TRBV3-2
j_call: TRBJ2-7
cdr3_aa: CASSPGVAGGLTYEQYF

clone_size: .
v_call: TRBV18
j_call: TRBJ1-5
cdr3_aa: CASSPEAPGVQPQHF

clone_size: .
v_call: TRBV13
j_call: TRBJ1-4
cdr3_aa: CASKIRGSGKGEKLFF

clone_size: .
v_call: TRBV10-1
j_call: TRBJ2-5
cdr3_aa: CASSTGTAYGTQYF

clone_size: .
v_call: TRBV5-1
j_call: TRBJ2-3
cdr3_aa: CASRQGADTQYF

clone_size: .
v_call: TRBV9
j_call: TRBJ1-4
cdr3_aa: CASSSDRGLGEKLFF

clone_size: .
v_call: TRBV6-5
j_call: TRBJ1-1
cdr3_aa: CASSYSRRRDEAFF

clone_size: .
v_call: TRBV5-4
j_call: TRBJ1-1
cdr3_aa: CASSLNWQGAENTEAFF

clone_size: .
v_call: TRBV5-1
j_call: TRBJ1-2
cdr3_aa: CASTILRLTPHYGYTF

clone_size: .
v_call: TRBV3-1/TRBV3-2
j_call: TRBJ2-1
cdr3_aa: CASSPSAAQPDEQFF

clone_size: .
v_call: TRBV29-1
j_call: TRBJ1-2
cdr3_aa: CSVGGTAGNDYTF

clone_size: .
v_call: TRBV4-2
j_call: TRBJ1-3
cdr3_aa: CASSQEQGLVGNTIYF

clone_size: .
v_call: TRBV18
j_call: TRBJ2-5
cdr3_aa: CASSEGGQETQYF

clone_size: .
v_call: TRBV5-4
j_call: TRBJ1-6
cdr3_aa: CASSLRTGTYNSPLHF

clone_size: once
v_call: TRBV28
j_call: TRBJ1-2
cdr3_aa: CASTPSGGGSYGYTF

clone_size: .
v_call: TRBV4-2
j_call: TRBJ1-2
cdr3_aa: CASSPRGGVGYGYTF

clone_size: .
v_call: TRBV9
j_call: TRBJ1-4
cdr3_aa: CASSVAVEKTATNEKLFF

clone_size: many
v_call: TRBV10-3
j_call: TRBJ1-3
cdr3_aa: CAISDRSSGNTIYF

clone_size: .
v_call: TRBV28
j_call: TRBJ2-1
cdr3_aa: CASSPGPSSYNEQFF

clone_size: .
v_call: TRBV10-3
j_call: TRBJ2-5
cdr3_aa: CAIRERRDQETQYF

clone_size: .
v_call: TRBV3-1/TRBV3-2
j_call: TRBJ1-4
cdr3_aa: CASSHFGARTNEKLFF

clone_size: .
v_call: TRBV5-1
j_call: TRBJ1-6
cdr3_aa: CASSEPEGGSPLHF

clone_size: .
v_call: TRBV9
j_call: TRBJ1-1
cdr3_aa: CASSTQTGITEAFF

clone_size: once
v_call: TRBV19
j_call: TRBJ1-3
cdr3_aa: CASSVLGTGSGNTIYF

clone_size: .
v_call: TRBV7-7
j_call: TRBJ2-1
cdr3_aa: CASSPGQNTYNEQFF

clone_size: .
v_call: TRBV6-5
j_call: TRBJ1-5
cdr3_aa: CASSPMGRAEQPQHF

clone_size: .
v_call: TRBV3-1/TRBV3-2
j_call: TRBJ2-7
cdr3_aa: CASSLAFRGPEQYF

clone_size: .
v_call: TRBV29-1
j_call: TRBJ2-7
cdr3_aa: CSVGQASYEQYF

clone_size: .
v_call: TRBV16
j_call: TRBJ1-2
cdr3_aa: CASSQTGLDGYTF

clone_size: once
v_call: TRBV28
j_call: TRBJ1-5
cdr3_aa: CASSSSGTTNSNQPQHF

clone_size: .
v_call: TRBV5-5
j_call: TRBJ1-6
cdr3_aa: CASSLGQGWAPLHF

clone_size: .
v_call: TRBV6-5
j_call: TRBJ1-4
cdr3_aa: CASSYSAGDSSEKLFF

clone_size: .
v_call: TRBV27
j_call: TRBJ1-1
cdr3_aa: CASRRTGLQNTEAFF

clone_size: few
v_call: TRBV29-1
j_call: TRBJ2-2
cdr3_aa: CSVKGQGETGELFF

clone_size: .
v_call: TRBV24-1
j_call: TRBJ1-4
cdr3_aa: CATSDTTGEDEKLFF

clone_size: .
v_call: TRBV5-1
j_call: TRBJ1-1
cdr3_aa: CASSSTGTLTTEAFF

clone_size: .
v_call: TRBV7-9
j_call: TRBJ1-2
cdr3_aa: CASSLTGLSKGRGYTF

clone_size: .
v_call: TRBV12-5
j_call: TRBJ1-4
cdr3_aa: CASGPRQGLGRTNEKLFF

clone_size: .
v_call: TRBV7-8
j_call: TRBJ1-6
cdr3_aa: CASSLHAARANSPLHF